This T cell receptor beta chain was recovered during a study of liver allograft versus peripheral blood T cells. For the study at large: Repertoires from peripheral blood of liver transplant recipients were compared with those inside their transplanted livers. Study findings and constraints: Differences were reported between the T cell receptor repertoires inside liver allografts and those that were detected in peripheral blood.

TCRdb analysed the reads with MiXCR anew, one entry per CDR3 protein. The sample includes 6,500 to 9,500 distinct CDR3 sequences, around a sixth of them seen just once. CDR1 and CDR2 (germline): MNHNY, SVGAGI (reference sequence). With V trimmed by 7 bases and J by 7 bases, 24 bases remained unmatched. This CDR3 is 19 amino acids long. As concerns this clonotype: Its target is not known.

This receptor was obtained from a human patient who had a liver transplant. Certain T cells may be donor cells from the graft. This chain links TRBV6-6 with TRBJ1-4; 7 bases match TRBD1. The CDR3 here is CASTTKLIRGGPPSEKLFF. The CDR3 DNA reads TGTGCCAGCACAACCAAACTCATCAGGGGGGGCCCCCCAAGTGAAAAACTGTTTTTT.